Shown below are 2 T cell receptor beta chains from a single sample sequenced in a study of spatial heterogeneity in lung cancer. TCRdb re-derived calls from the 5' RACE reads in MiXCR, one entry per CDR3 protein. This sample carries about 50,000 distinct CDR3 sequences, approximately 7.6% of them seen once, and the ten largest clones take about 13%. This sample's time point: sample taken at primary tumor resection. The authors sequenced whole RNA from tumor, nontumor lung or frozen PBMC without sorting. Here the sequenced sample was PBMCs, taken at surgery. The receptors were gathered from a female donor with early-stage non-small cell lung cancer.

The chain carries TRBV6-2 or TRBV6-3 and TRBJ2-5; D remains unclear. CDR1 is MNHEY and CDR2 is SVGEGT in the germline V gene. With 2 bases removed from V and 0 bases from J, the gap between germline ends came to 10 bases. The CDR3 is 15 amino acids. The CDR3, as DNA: TGTGCCAGCAGTTACAGCGTGCTGTACCAAGAGACCCAGTACTTC. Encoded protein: CASSYSVLYQETQYF.

The CDR3 nucleotides read TGTGCCAGCAATGACAGGGGGCGAGTGGGAGAGACCCAGTACTTC. Translated, it gives CASNDRGRVGETQYF. The chain joins TRBV25-1 to TRBJ2-5, with 10 nucleotides matching TRBD1. The CDR3 contains 15 residues. Germline V CDR1 and CDR2: MGHDK, SYGVNS. Trimming cost V 7 bases and J 4 bases; bases outside gene matches: 9.